This T cell receptor (beta chain) was sequenced during a study of T cells in Graves' hyperthyroidism and ophthalmopathy. The wider study: Peripheral blood was secured at the point of initial diagnosis, before any treatment.

Regarding the study as a whole: In blood, most of the thyroid clonotypes expanded above 0.001 were also present.

Concerning this clonotype itself: Its antigen remains unknown.

Germline CDR1 reads MDHEN; CDR2 reads SYDVKM. Germline trimming cut 8 bases from V and 4 bases from J; bases unmatched to any gene: 17. CDR3 length: 19 amino acids. Amplified TCR beta CDR3 regions came from RNA transcripts. TCR CDR3 regions were first amplified by RT-PCR with HTBI primers. TCRdb independently ran MiXCR on the multiplex PCR reads; one entry per CDR3 protein. The table records 490,000 or so distinct CDR3 sequences, 22% of them present only once. This sequence was found in a woman in her 70s with Graves' ophthalmopathy. The rearrangement links TRBV28 to TRBJ2-1; 13 nucleotides match TRBD2. Sequenced input: blood. The CDR3, as DNA: TGTGCCAGCCGTCGCAGGGTTACTAGCGGGAGGGTGCGTTACAATGAGCAGTTCTTC. It yields the protein CASRRRVTSGRVRYNEQFF.